This T cell receptor (beta chain) appears in the sequencing data of a study of type 1 and type 2 diabetes patients. Study information: Samples came from type 1 diabetic, type 2 diabetic or nondiabetic people, recruited in China. T cells were magnetically sorted from PBMCs as CD4+ or CD8+ subsets. Study-level points and caveats: Type 2 diabetes and control samples shared highly correlated V and J usage, averaging approximately 0.97.

Amplification started from genomic DNA. Multiplex PCR with 30 forward and 13 reverse primers amplified the TCR beta CDR3. Using its own MiXCR run on the multiplex PCR reads, TCRdb lists one record per CDR3 protein. Here the sample spans fewer than 350,000 distinct CDR3 sequences, more than 40% being singletons. This clonotype was seen a handful of times. Its specificity is unknown. V was shortened by 5 bases and J by 0 bases, with 7 bases between the two germline ends. Germline V CDR1 and CDR2: LNHDA, SQIVND (reference sequence). There are 13 residues in the CDR3. Anyone with other autoimmune disease or infection in the prior four weeks was excluded.

The sequenced material came from peripheral blood mononuclear cells (PBMCs). V is TRBV19 and J is TRBJ1-1; D remains unclear. The sequence was collected from a man aged 18 to 29 with type 2 diabetes. The CDR3 region is CASSWLVNTEAFF. CDR3 bases: TGTGCCAGTAGTTGGTTGGTGAACACTGAAGCTTTCTTT.